The 27 T cell receptor beta chains reported below all come from one sample, sequenced in a study of blood T cell repertoires in COVID-19. TCRdb's copy holds only in-frame clones and misses some; the assay was immunoSEQ multiplex PCR. The data contain some 300,000 clones, around nine tenths of them singletons. The sample comprised PBMCs or T cells enriched from blood (not recorded which). The origin of the receptors is a woman aged 25 to 39 who had recovered from COVID-19.

The chain is built from TRBV5-1 and TRBJ2-7, with 7 bases that match TRBD2. After removal of 0 bases from V and 1 base from J, the junction contained 10 bases not matched to a gene. The CDR3 covers 17 residues. The germline gives CDR1 SGHRS, CDR2 YFSETQ. CDR3 in amino acids: CASSLGTVAGGSYEQYF. The CDR3, as DNA: TGCGCCAGCAGCTTGGGAACGGTAGCGGGCGGGTCCTACGAGCAGTACTTC.

V usage is TRBV4-1 and J usage is TRBJ2-7, with 7 positions matching TRBD2. Germline CDR1 and CDR2: MGHRA and YSYEKL. After removal of 0 bases from V and 3 bases from J, the junction contained 11 bases not matched to a gene. The CDR3 is 17 residues long. The CDR3 protein is CASSQESGGGSHYEQYF. The CDR3 bases are TGCGCCAGCAGCCAAGAGTCCGGGGGAGGGAGTCACTACGAGCAGTACTTC.

The gene calls are TRBV3-1 (or the pseudogene TRBV3-2) and TRBJ1-3; D call uncertain. The CDR3 extends over 15 amino acids. V gave up 1 base and J gave up 1 base, with 8 bases separating them. The germline V gene has CDR1 LGHDT and CDR2 YNNKEL (reference sequence). The CDR3 coding sequence is TGTGCCAGCAGCCAAGGTTTAGAATCTGGAAACACCATATATTTT. Amino acid sequence: CASSQGLESGNTIYF.

This clone was counted once. The chain combines TRBV27 with TRBJ1-2; 7 nucleotides match TRBD1. Germline V gene sequence: CDR1 MNHEY, CDR2 SMNVEV (reference sequence). V was clipped by 6 bases and J by 1 base; unmatched bases: 8. This CDR3 region has 15 residues. This chain's CDR3 is CASRSRDSINYGYTF. CDR3 coding DNA: TGTGCCAGCAGGTCCAGGGACAGCATTAACTATGGCTACACCTTC.

V usage is TRBV18 and J usage is TRBJ2-7; D remains unclear. Germline CDR1 is KGHSH and CDR2 is LQKENI. V was pared by 3 bases and J by 2 bases, with 11 bases between. This CDR3 is built from 14 residues. CDR3 DNA: TGTGCCAGCTCACCTTCCCTTGAGACCTACGAGCAGTACTTC. The encoded protein is CASSPSLETYEQYF.

V is TRBV7-2 and J is TRBJ2-5; 7 positions match TRBD2. Germline CDR1 and CDR2: SGHTA and FQGNSA. This CDR3 has 16 residues. Losses at the gene ends were 1 base for V and 5 bases for J; bases not matched to a gene: 10. The CDR3 reads CASSLVGTIGSETQYF. CDR3 DNA sequence: TGTGCCAGCAGCTTAGTCGGGACTATCGGAAGTGAGACCCAGTACTTC.

The rearrangement uses TRBV19 and TRBJ1-2, with 8 positions matching TRBD1. V gave up 4 bases and J gave up 6 bases; unmatched junction bases: 10. The CDR3 runs to 15 residues. Germline CDR1 and CDR2: LNHDA and SQIVND (reference sequence). The CDR3 here is CASSKTGDWSDGYTF. The CDR3 nucleotides read TGTGCCAGTAGTAAGACAGGGGATTGGTCCGATGGCTACACCTTC. The variable domain in full, with the rest retrieved from reference TRBV19 and TRBJ1-2, is DGGITQSPKYLFRKEGQNVTLSCEQNLNHDAMYWYRQDPGQGLRLIYYSQIVNDFQKGDIAEGYSVSREKKESFPLTVTSAQKNPTAFYLCASSKTGDWSDGYTFGSGTRLTVV.

The V and J genes are TRBV4-3 and TRBJ1-2; 7 bases fit TRBD1. Germline values: CDR1 LGHNA, CDR2 YSLEER. There are 13 residues in the CDR3. The J segment lost 5 bases and the V segment lost 4 bases, leaving 4 bases of the junction unmatched. The CDR3 DNA reads TGCGCCAGCAGCCTGGACAGGATATATGGCTACACCTTC. The encoded protein is CASSLDRIYGYTF.

This rearrangement joins TRBV5-5 to TRBJ2-7; TRBD1 might be the D (6 bases). Germline-derived CDR1 and CDR2 are SGHKS and YYEKEE (reference sequence). V lost 0 bases to trimming and J lost 1 base, with 11 bases between them. The CDR3 has 15 residues. The CDR3 here is CASSLGGLFSYEQYF. DNA of the CDR3: TGTGCCAGCAGCTTGGGGGGGCTATTTTCCTACGAGCAGTACTTC.

CDR3 sequence: CASSSLSGETQYF. CDR3 nucleotides: TGTGCCAGCAGCTCCCTTTCCGGAGAGACCCAGTACTTC. The rearrangement links TRBV7-6 to TRBJ2-5; no clear D. The germline V gene encodes CDR1 SGHVS and CDR2 FNYEAQ. Trimming cost V 4 bases and J 4 bases, with 10 bases left between them. CDR3 length: 13 residues.

V gene TRBV18 combines with J gene TRBJ1-2; 8 nucleotides agree with TRBD1. This CDR3 spans 14 amino acids. Unmatched junction bases numbered 3, after V lost 1 base and J lost 5 bases. Per germline, CDR1 KGHSH and CDR2 LQKENI. The CDR3 sequence is CASSPLTGEYGYTF. In nucleotides, the CDR3 is TGTGCCAGCTCACCACTGACAGGGGAGTATGGCTACACCTTC. Using reference TRBV18 and TRBJ1-2 for the parts outside the CDR3, the full variable domain is NAGVMQNPRHLVRRRGQEARLRCSPMKGHSHVYWYRQLPEEGLKFMVYLQKENIIDESGMPKERFSAEFPKEGPSILRIQQVVRGDSAAYFCASSPLTGEYGYTFGSGTRLTVV.

The V gene is TRBV5-1, the J gene TRBJ1-1; a weak D match, TRBD1 (5 bases). The CDR3 is made up of 18 amino acids. Germline V gene sequence: CDR1 SGHRS, CDR2 YFSETQ. V was pared by 5 bases and J by 3 bases, with 26 bases between. The CDR3 DNA is TGCGCCAGCAGTATGAGGCGCGGGGAGCCAGTGGGGGACACTGAAGCTTTCTTT. It encodes CASSMRRGEPVGDTEAFF.

The V and J genes are TRBV9 and TRBJ2-5, with D possibly TRBD1 on 6 matching bases. V was pared by 0 bases and J by 9 bases, with 27 bases between. The V gene's germline CDR1 is SGDLS and CDR2 YYNGEE. The CDR3 length is 18 residues. This chain's CDR3 is CASSVGGGSLTPLPAQYF. The DNA for the CDR3 is TGTGCCAGCAGCGTAGGAGGGGGATCTTTAACTCCTTTACCGGCCCAGTACTTC.

The J gene is TRBJ2-7, the V gene TRBV5-5; TRBD2 is a possible D gene (7 bases). With 7 bases removed from V and 2 bases from J, the gap between germline ends came to 28 bases. The length of the CDR3 is 18 residues. Germline CDR1 and CDR2: SGHKS and YYEKEE (reference sequence). The CDR3 loop reads CASQGGAVDKRRAYEQYF. For the CDR3, the DNA is TGTGCCAGCCAAGGGGGGGCGGTCGACAAAAGAAGAGCCTACGAGCAGTACTTC. The entire variable domain, with the rest obtained from reference TRBV5-5 and TRBJ2-7, is as follows: DAGVTQSPTHLIKTRGQQVTLRCSPISGHKSVSWYQQVLGQGPQFIFQYYEKEERGRGNFPDRFSARQFPNYSSELNVNALLLGDSALYLCASQGGAVDKRRAYEQYFGPGTRLTVT.

The V call is TRBV7-9, the J call TRBJ1-2, with no clear D. This CDR3 is 12 amino acids long. V lost 5 bases to trimming and J lost 12 bases, with 16 bases between them. The germline CDR1 and CDR2 sequences are SEHNR and FQNEAQ (reference sequence). CDR3 sequence (DNA): TGTGCCAGCAGCCGTTTCGGGGAGGTAGACACCTTC. Protein product: CASSRFGEVDTF.

V gene TRBV7-9 combines with J gene TRBJ2-1; TRBD2 might be the D (6 bases). The CDR3 is made up of 13 amino acids. Per germline, CDR1 SEHNR and CDR2 FQNEAQ (reference sequence). V was trimmed by 7 bases and J by 6 bases, leaving 13 bases between them. CDR3 residues: CASTQVGGNEQFF. The CDR3 nucleotides are TGTGCCAGCACCCAAGTGGGGGGCAATGAGCAGTTCTTC.

The chain carries TRBV4-2 and TRBJ1-4, with D perhaps TRBD1 (6 bases). Trimming took 4 bases from V and 2 from J, leaving 11 bases between them. Germline V gene data show CDR1 as LGHNA and CDR2 as YNFKEQ. The CDR3 is made up of 15 amino acids. CDR3 DNA: TGTGCCAGCAGCCTCCGGCAGGGGACTAATGAAAAACTGTTTTTT. It codes for CASSLRQGTNEKLFF.

J is TRBJ1-5 and V is TRBV6-1, with a possible D match to TRBD1 (6 bases). Germline CDR1 is MNHNS and CDR2 is SASEGT. The CDR3 totals 16 residues. V lost 2 bases and J lost 4, with 15 bases in between. In DNA form, the CDR3 reads TGTGCCAGCAGTGAACCGAGGGGGGGGGTTAATCAGCCCCAGCATTTT. It translates to CASSEPRGGVNQPQHF.

The CDR3 sequence is CASSLGIGRMGYNEQFF. CDR3 bases: TGTGCCAGCAGCTTAGGTATCGGGAGAATGGGCTACAATGAGCAGTTCTTC. The V call is TRBV11-3, the J call TRBJ2-1; D is perhaps TRBD2 (6 bases). The CDR3 sequence is 17 residues long. Germline V CDR1 and CDR2: SGHNT, YENEEA. Trimming cost V 1 base and J 3 bases, with 16 bases left between them.

The chain combines TRBV6-5 with TRBJ1-3; D not certain. Germline lookup yields CDR1 MNHEY and CDR2 SVGAGI. The CDR3 length is 16 residues. Deletions cut 0 bases from V and 2 bases from J, with 11 bases between. CDR3 nucleotide sequence: TGTGCCAGCAGTTACTCGAGCATCTTGGCTGGAAACACCATATATTTT. This sequence encodes CASSYSSILAGNTIYF.

This chain connects TRBV6-5 to TRBJ1-1; the match to TRBD1 covers 7 bases. Germline trimming cut 0 bases from V and 7 bases from J; bases unmatched to any gene: 5. The CDR3 totals 14 residues. Germline V gene data show CDR1 as MNHEY and CDR2 as SVGAGI. Written as DNA, the CDR3 is TGTGCCAGCAGTTACTCGAGACAGGGACATGAAGCTTTCTTT. Translated: CASSYSRQGHEAFF.

V and J are TRBV3-1 (or the pseudogene TRBV3-2) and TRBJ2-3; D is perhaps TRBD1 (6 bases). The CDR3 contains 14 residues. CDR1 is LGHDT, CDR2 YNNKEL, per germline (reference sequence). V was pared by 6 bases and J by 3 bases, with 13 bases between. The CDR3 DNA is TGTGCCAGCAGACAGGGAAGACTAACAGATACGCAGTATTTT. It is translated as CASRQGRLTDTQYF.

The chain recombines TRBV28 with TRBJ2-1; 11 bases line up with TRBD2. Germline V gene lookup returns CDR1 MDHEN and CDR2 SYDVKM. The CDR3 runs to 14 residues. Losses at the gene ends were 4 bases for V and 11 bases for J; bases not matched to a gene: 7. The CDR3 loop is CASSWVAGGHKQFF. The CDR3 DNA reads as TGTGCCAGCAGTTGGGTAGCGGGAGGGCATAAGCAGTTCTTC.

The rearrangement links TRBV10-1 to TRBJ2-1; 10 nucleotides match TRBD2. CDR3 length: 16 amino acids. The V segment lost 6 bases and the J segment 7 bases; nucleotides outside the gene matches: 12. Germline V gene lookup returns CDR1 WNHNN and CDR2 SYGVQD (reference sequence). The CDR3 nucleotides read TGCGCCAGCAGCGTTAACCTAGCGGGAGATAGGAATGAGCAGTTCTTC. Translation gives CASSVNLAGDRNEQFF.

This clone showed up just once. The chain combines TRBV6-5 with TRBJ2-7; 9 nucleotides align to TRBD2. Losses at the gene ends were 2 bases for V and 5 bases for J; bases not matched to a gene: 4. The CDR3 length is 14 residues. In germline, CDR1 is MNHEY, CDR2 SVGAGI. Here the CDR3 DNA reads TGTGCCAGCAGTTACAGCGGGAGGAGCCACGAGCAGTACTTC. Its protein is CASSYSGRSHEQYF.

V usage is TRBV19 and J usage is TRBJ2-2; TRBD2 matches 8 bases. Germline V lookup: CDR1 LNHDA, CDR2 SQIVND (reference sequence). CDR3 length: 14 residues. Trimming cost V 7 bases and J 7 bases; bases outside gene matches: 8. The CDR3 is CASTPGGAVGELFF. CDR3 bases: TGTGCCAGTACCCCCGGGGGGGCAGTCGGGGAGCTGTTTTTT.

This rearrangement joins TRBV19 to TRBJ2-1; 7 nucleotides agree with TRBD1. V lost 7 bases and J lost 4; bases outside the gene matches: 7. This CDR3 contains 14 residues. Germline V lookup: CDR1 LNHDA, CDR2 SQIVND (reference sequence). In nucleotides, the CDR3 is TGTGCCAGTAAGCCGGGACAGACTTACAATGAGCAGTTCTTC. Residues: CASKPGQTYNEQFF.